Each of the 25 T cell receptor beta chains below was sequenced from the same sample in a study of blood T cell repertoires in COVID-19. Generated by immunoSEQ multiplex PCR, the TCRdb table keeps only in-frame clones and is missing some. Altogether tens of thousands of clones are present, around 80% being singletons, with the ten largest covering approximately 25%. Sequencing was performed on peripheral blood. These receptor sequences come from a man in his 60s with acute or convalescent COVID-19.

The chain recombines TRBV19 with TRBJ2-7; 9 bases match TRBD1. Germline V lookup: CDR1 LNHDA, CDR2 SQIVND (reference sequence). The CDR3 covers 16 residues. Trimming at V came to 7 bases and at J to 2 bases, leaving 12 bases not matched to a gene. Written as DNA, the CDR3 is TGTGCCAGTAAGCCAAGACAGGGGGGGGCCACCTACGAGCAGTACTTC. This gives the protein CASKPRQGGATYEQYF.

This chain connects TRBV2 to TRBJ1-1; tentatively, D is TRBD1 (5 bases). In germline, CDR1 is SNHLY, CDR2 FYNNEI. V shed 7 bases and J shed 1 base, with 16 bases lying between them. CDR3 length equals 15 residues. CDR3 amino acids: CASTRSDRRNTEAFF. The CDR3, as DNA: TGTGCCAGCACTCGCTCCGACAGAAGGAACACTGAAGCTTTCTTT.

V and J are TRBV30 and TRBJ1-1, with TRBD1 matching 8 bases. This CDR3 has 14 residues. Germline loops: CDR1 GTSNPN, CDR2 SVGIG (reference sequence). The trim removed 2 bases at V and 1 base at J, leaving 3 bases unmatched. The CDR3 DNA sequence: TGTGCCTGGAGTCGGGGGACAGGGAACACTGAAGCTTTCTTT. Translation: CAWSRGTGNTEAFF. Full variable domain (outside the CDR3, taken from reference TRBV30 and TRBJ1-1): SQTIHQWPATLVQPVGSPLSLECTVEGTSNPNLYWYRQAAGRGLQLLFYSVGIGQISSEVPQNLSASRPQDRQFILSSKKLLLSDSGFYLCAWSRGTGNTEAFFGQGTRLTVV.

This rearrangement joins TRBV5-5 to TRBJ2-3, with 8 bases lining up with TRBD2. The CDR3 extends over 14 amino acids. V was pared by 0 bases and J by 6 bases, with 3 bases of the junction left unmatched. CDR1 is SGHKS, CDR2 YYEKEE, per germline (reference sequence). Here the CDR3 reads CASSLVSSGDTQYF. The CDR3 DNA reads TGTGCCAGCAGCTTGGTTTCTAGCGGGGATACGCAGTATTTT.

The chain carries TRBV4-1 and TRBJ1-6; D is undetermined. V shed 0 bases and J shed 0 bases, with 9 bases lying between them. The CDR3 contains 17 residues. Germline lookup yields CDR1 MGHRA and CDR2 YSYEKL. The CDR3 region is CASSQDTQSSYNSPLHF. The DNA for the CDR3 is TGCGCCAGCAGCCAAGATACACAGAGCTCCTATAATTCACCCCTCCACTTT.

The CDR3 spells CASSSGTAEPFWDTQYF. In DNA form, the CDR3 reads TGTGCCAGCAGCTCAGGGACAGCGGAACCATTTTGGGATACGCAGTATTTT. This sequence joins TRBV7-9 and TRBJ2-3; 7 nucleotides agree with TRBD1. Germline V CDR1 and CDR2: SEHNR, FQNEAQ (reference sequence). The CDR3 is made up of 17 amino acids. With V trimmed by 4 bases and J by 6 bases, 16 bases remained unmatched. The full variable domain, rest sourced from reference TRBV7-9 and TRBJ2-3, is DTGVSQNPRHKITKRGQNVTFRCDPISEHNRLYWYRQTLGQGPEFLTYFQNEAQLEKSRLLSDRFSAERPKGSFSTLEIQRTEQGDSAMYLCASSSGTAEPFWDTQYFGPGTRLTVL.

This clone was seen a handful of times. The V call is TRBV19, the J call TRBJ1-2, with 11 nucleotides matching TRBD1. This CDR3 has 14 amino acids. Unmatched junction bases numbered 3, after V lost 5 bases and J lost 4 bases. Germline assignment: CDR1 LNHDA and CDR2 SQIVND (reference sequence). This CDR3 is CASSPGQGAYGYTF. The CDR3 nucleotides are TGTGCCAGTAGTCCAGGACAGGGGGCCTATGGCTACACCTTC. The whole variable domain, filled in from reference TRBV19 and TRBJ1-2, reads DGGITQSPKYLFRKEGQNVTLSCEQNLNHDAMYWYRQDPGQGLRLIYYSQIVNDFQKGDIAEGYSVSREKKESFPLTVTSAQKNPTAFYLCASSPGQGAYGYTFGSGTRLTVV.

V is TRBV11-2 and J is TRBJ2-5; possible D gene TRBD2, 5 bases. Germline CDR1 is SGHAT and CDR2 is FQNNGV. The CDR3 loop spans 16 amino acids. Trimming took 3 bases from V and 3 from J, leaving 17 bases between them. CDR3 DNA: TGTGCCAGCAGCTTGGGAGCCAGAACCTTCGAAGAGACCCAGTACTTC. It encodes CASSLGARTFEETQYF.

V and J are TRBV9 and TRBJ1-2; 7 nucleotides agree with TRBD1. Germline CDR1 SGDLS, CDR2 YYNGEE. Trimming took 0 bases from V and 7 from J; bases not matched to a gene: 9. The CDR3 extends over 15 amino acids. DNA of the CDR3: TGTGCCAGCAGCGTAGACGGAGGGGGCAGGAGTGGCTACACCTTC. It yields the protein CASSVDGGGRSGYTF.

The chain joins TRBV27 to TRBJ2-5, with D tentatively TRBD2 (5 bases). Germline V gene lookup returns CDR1 MNHEY and CDR2 SMNVEV (reference sequence). CDR3 length: 15 residues. The germline V and J ends were trimmed by 5 bases and 7 bases, with 20 bases remaining between them. The CDR3 spells CASSPGGSSAVTQYF. In nucleotides, the CDR3 is TGTGCCAGCAGTCCCGGAGGATCCTCGGCGGTGACCCAGTACTTC.

The chain combines TRBV5-1 with TRBJ2-4; 9 bases are shared with TRBD1. Germline assignment: CDR1 SGHRS and CDR2 YFSETQ. The CDR3 is made up of 14 amino acids. Trimming removed 4 bases from V and 11 bases from J; junction bases left unmatched: 10. CDR3 nucleotides: TGCGCCAGCAGCCCAGGGACAGGGAATCTCTTTCAGTACTTC. The encoded protein is CASSPGTGNLFQYF.

The V and J genes are TRBV3-1 (or the pseudogene TRBV3-2) and TRBJ1-1; 7 bases line up with TRBD1. The V gene's germline CDR1 is LGHDT and CDR2 YNNKEL (reference sequence). This CDR3 is 15 amino acids long. The J segment lost 0 bases and the V segment lost 4 bases, leaving 5 bases of the junction unmatched. CDR3 bases: TGTGCCAGCAGCCGTCAGACAGGGTTGAACACTGAAGCTTTCTTT. As protein: CASSRQTGLNTEAFF.

The V call is TRBV5-1, the J call TRBJ2-3; 7 nucleotides match TRBD1. CDR1 is SGHRS and CDR2 is YFSETQ in the germline V gene. CDR3 size: 15 residues. V gave up 2 bases and J gave up 1 base; unmatched junction bases: 4. CDR3 in amino acids: CASSLGQARTDTQYF. DNA for the CDR3: TGCGCCAGCAGCTTAGGACAGGCCCGCACAGATACGCAGTATTTT.

The rearrangement links TRBV14 to TRBJ2-1, with D possibly TRBD2 on 7 matching bases. The germline V and J ends were trimmed by 3 bases and 6 bases, with 15 bases remaining between them. The CDR3 sequence is 15 residues long. Germline lookup yields CDR1 SGHDN and CDR2 FVKESK. The CDR3 here is CASSHSLGGRNEQFF. CDR3 DNA: TGTGCCAGCAGCCATTCTTTGGGGGGGCGCAATGAGCAGTTCTTC.

The V gene is TRBV11-2, the J gene TRBJ1-6; a weak D match, TRBD1 (6 bases). This CDR3 is 15 amino acids long. Trimming cost V 1 base and J 14 bases, with 18 bases left between them. The V gene's germline CDR1 is SGHAT and CDR2 FQNNGV. CDR3 bases: TGTGCCAGCAGCTTAGGCGGTGGGACACCTCAGACCCTCCACTTT. Its protein product is CASSLGGGTPQTLHF.

The chain combines TRBV9 with TRBJ2-3, with 12 bases matching TRBD2. The germline V gene has CDR1 SGDLS and CDR2 YYNGEE. The V gene end was trimmed by 4 bases and the J gene end by 1 base; junction bases not matched to a gene: 4. CDR3 length: 16 amino acids. This CDR3 is CASSRRTSGGTDTQYF. CDR3 sequence (DNA): TGTGCCAGCAGCCGAAGGACTAGCGGGGGCACAGATACGCAGTATTTT.

The J gene is TRBJ1-1, the V gene TRBV19; D is ambiguous. V was trimmed by 1 base and J by 4 bases, leaving 4 bases between them. Germline CDR1 reads LNHDA; CDR2 reads SQIVND (reference sequence). This CDR3 is built from 12 residues. CDR3 DNA sequence: TGTGCCAGTAGTATAGGGAGCACTGAAGCTTTCTTT. Protein: CASSIGSTEAFF.

Here the CDR3 DNA reads TGCGCCAGCAGCCAAGGTCACAGCTATAGCAATCAGCCCCAGCATTTT. As protein: CASSQGHSYSNQPQHF. The rearrangement links TRBV4-1 to TRBJ1-5; D not resolved. CDR1 and CDR2 (germline): MGHRA, YSYEKL. This CDR3 has 16 residues. Trimming removed 1 base from V and 0 bases from J, with 10 bases in between.

This chain uses TRBV19 with TRBJ1-4, with D possibly being TRBD1 (6 bases). Germline lookup yields CDR1 LNHDA and CDR2 SQIVND (reference sequence). V dropped 6 bases and J dropped 2 bases, with 16 bases sitting between them. The CDR3 sequence is 16 residues long. CDR3 bases: TGTGCCAGTAGAGGACAGCCCACGAGGACTAATGAAAAACTGTTTTTT. Translated: CASRGQPTRTNEKLFF.

The CDR3 spells CASRNLEGARNGYTF. The CDR3 DNA reads TGTGCCAGCAGAAACCTAGAGGGAGCCCGGAATGGCTACACCTTC. The chain links TRBV28 to TRBJ1-2; D ambiguous. This CDR3 has 15 residues. Trimming shortened V by 6 bases and J by 6 bases, and 20 bases separated the two germline ends. Germline loops: CDR1 MDHEN, CDR2 SYDVKM.

This chain uses TRBV6-5 with TRBJ2-1; tentative D call: TRBD1 (6 bases). V dropped 5 bases and J dropped 13 bases, with 18 bases sitting between them. The germline V gene has CDR1 MNHEY and CDR2 SVGAGI. The CDR3 covers 13 residues. The CDR3 reads CASSHRDTRRQFF. CDR3 nucleotides: TGTGCCAGCAGTCACCGGGACACCAGAAGACAGTTCTTC.

V gene TRBV24-1 combines with J gene TRBJ1-2; 7 nucleotides match TRBD1. Germline V lookup: CDR1 KGHDR, CDR2 SFDVKD. The CDR3 contains 16 residues. Losses at the gene ends were 3 bases for V and 7 bases for J; bases not matched to a gene: 13. Here the CDR3 reads CATSDHNQGELGGYTF. CDR3 sequence (DNA): TGTGCCACCAGTGATCACAACCAGGGGGAGTTAGGTGGCTACACCTTC.

This clone was recorded only once. The rearrangement links TRBV2 to TRBJ2-2; the match to TRBD1 covers 8 bases. The CDR3 runs to 15 residues. The ends lost 7 bases at V and 4 bases at J; junction bases unmatched: 8. Germline V gene lookup returns CDR1 SNHLY and CDR2 FYNNEI. The CDR3 reads CASTPTGTGTGELFF. DNA for the CDR3: TGTGCCAGCACCCCGACAGGGACAGGCACCGGGGAGCTGTTTTTT.

The rearrangement links TRBV10-3 to TRBJ2-3; possible D gene TRBD1, 5 bases. The CDR3 is 14 amino acids. The V end lost 4 bases, the J end lost 6 bases, and 14 bases lay between the germline ends. Per the germline V gene, CDR1 is ENHRY and CDR2 is SYGVKD. The CDR3 spells CAISGGQTFDTQYF. Here the CDR3 DNA reads TGTGCCATCAGTGGAGGACAAACATTTGATACGCAGTATTTT.

This clone has just a few counts. The chain is built from TRBV2 and TRBJ2-5; D possibly corresponds to TRBD2 (6 bases). With 4 bases removed from V and 5 bases from J, the gap between germline ends came to 14 bases. This CDR3 spans 14 amino acids. Germline V gene sequence: CDR1 SNHLY, CDR2 FYNNEI. CDR3 amino acids: CASSAGVMRETQYF. For the CDR3, the DNA is TGTGCCAGCAGTGCGGGGGTTATGCGGGAGACCCAGTACTTC.